This TCR beta chain emerged from a study of blood T cell repertoires in COVID-19. Study summary: PBMCs, B-cell-depleted T cells, or T cells were the source of the cDNA or gDNA that made up the material.

The CDR3 extends over 16 amino acids. Trimming took off 6 bases at V and 4 bases at J, with 21 bases between the two ends. Germline-derived CDR1 and CDR2 are SGHNT and YENEEA. The repertoire was sequenced with immunoSEQ multiplex PCR; TCRdb's copy has only in-frame clones and lacks some. This table holds 250,000 or so clones, about 91% found once. The gene calls are TRBV11-3 and TRBJ1-2, with D tentatively TRBD1 (6 bases). Sequencing was done on a sample of peripheral blood. The sequence derives from a woman aged 25-40 years with COVID-19, enrolled during active disease. The CDR3 coding sequence is TGTGCCAGCAGTAGAAATAACAGGGAGGGACTCTATGGCTACACCTTC. This sequence encodes CASSRNNREGLYGYTF.